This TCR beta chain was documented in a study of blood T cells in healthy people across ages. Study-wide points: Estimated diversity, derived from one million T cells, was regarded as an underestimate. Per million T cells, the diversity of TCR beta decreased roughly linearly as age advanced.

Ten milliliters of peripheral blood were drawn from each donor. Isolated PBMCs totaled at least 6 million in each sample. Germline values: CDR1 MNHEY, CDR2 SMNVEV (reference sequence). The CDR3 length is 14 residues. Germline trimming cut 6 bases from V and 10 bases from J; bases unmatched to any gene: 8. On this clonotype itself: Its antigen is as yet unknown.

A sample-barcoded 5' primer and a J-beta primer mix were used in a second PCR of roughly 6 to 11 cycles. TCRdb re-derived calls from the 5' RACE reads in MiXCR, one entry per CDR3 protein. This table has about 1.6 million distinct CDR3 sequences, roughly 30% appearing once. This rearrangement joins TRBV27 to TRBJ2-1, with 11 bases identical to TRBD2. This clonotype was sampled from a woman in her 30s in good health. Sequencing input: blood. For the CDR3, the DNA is TGTGCCAGCAGACTAGCGGGAGAAGTCGACGAGCAGTTCTTC. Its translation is CASRLAGEVDEQFF.